These T cell receptor beta chains were read from a single sample in a study of blood T cell repertoires in COVID-19. TCRdb keeps only in-frame clones here, not all; method: immunoSEQ multiplex PCR. The table includes some 290,000 clones, approximately 81% detected once. The sequencing sample was made of peripheral blood. The origin of the receptors is a woman aged 60 to 75 with active or convalescent COVID-19. Both conserved end residues are part of each CDR3. D genes are given only for firm matches. The listing skips clone size in some rows; elsewhere it reads once, few, many or a size class.

d_gene	abundance	v_gene	j_gene	CDR3nt	CDR3aa
.	few	TRBV27	TRBJ1-4	TGTGCCAGCAGTTTAGTGGGGCCGGGTGAAAAACTGTTTTTT	CASSLVGPGEKLFF
TRBD1	once	TRBV7-3	TRBJ2-3	TGTGCCAGCAGCTTACAGGGGGCAGTCACAGATACGCAGTATTTT	CASSLQGAVTDTQYF
TRBD2	once	TRBV11-2	TRBJ2-5	TGTGCCAGCAGCTTAGGACTAGCGGGGGACCAAGAGACCCAGTACTTC	CASSLGLAGDQETQYF
.	.	TRBV7-9	TRBJ2-7	TGTGCCAGCAGCCTACTCGACAACTACGAGCAGTACTTC	CASSLLDNYEQYF
TRBD1	.	TRBV6-2/TRBV6-3	TRBJ1-6	TGTGCCAGCAGTCCGAGACAGGGGTCGGTTTCACCCCTCCACTTT	CASSPRQGSVSPLHF
.	.	TRBV3-1/TRBV3-2	TRBJ2-5	TGTGCCAGCAGCCAACCGCTAGCGCTGGAGACCCAGTACTTC	CASSQPLALETQYF
.	.	TRBV6-5	TRBJ2-5	TGTGCCAGCAGTAGCCAGAGGGAGACCCAGTACTTC	CASSSQRETQYF
TRBD1	.	TRBV18	TRBJ1-6	TGTGCCAGCTCACCGCTGGGACAGGGGCGAACACCCCTCCACTTT	CASSPLGQGRTPLHF
.	once	TRBV11-2	TRBJ2-7	TGTGCCAGCAGCTTAGGTGGGGGCATGAACGAGCAGTACTTC	CASSLGGGMNEQYF
.	few	TRBV7-3	TRBJ2-5	TGTGCCAGCAGCTTAACTCCCGTGAGGCGGGAGACCCAGTACTTC	CASSLTPVRRETQYF
TRBD1	once	TRBV28	TRBJ2-5	TGTGCCAGCAGCCCAGGGGGCGGAGTGGGAGAGGCCCAGTACTTC	CASSPGGGVGEAQYF
TRBD2	.	TRBV5-6	TRBJ2-3	TGTGCCAGCAGGAGGATCGGACTAGGGACAGATACGCAGTATTTT	CASRRIGLGTDTQYF
TRBD2	few	TRBV7-9	TRBJ2-7	TGTGCCAGCAGCTTGCAGCGGGGGTCAGGCTACGAGCAGTACTTC	CASSLQRGSGYEQYF
TRBD2	.	TRBV5-4	TRBJ2-7	TGTGCCAGCAGTTCTGGACTAGCGGGGGCATCCGCCTACGAGCAGTACTTC	CASSSGLAGASAYEQYF
.	.	TRBV6-5	TRBJ2-1	TGTGCCAGCAGTTACGAGGGGGTGTACAATGAGCAGTTCTTC	CASSYEGVYNEQFF
.	once	TRBV4-1	TRBJ2-5	TGCGCCAGCAGCCAAGAACGGGTCCCACCTAAGGAGACCCAGTACTTC	CASSQERVPPKETQYF
TRBD1	.	TRBV6-1	TRBJ2-7	TGTGCCAGCAGTGAAACAGGGGACTACGAGCAGTACTTC	CASSETGDYEQYF
.	.	TRBV29-1	TRBJ1-4	TGCAGCTTCCGACAAGCAACTAATGAAAAACTGTTTTTT	CSFRQATNEKLFF
TRBD1	.	TRBV4-2	TRBJ1-2	TGTGCCAGCAGCCAAGCCGCCGTCCCGGGACAGGGAGCGGGTAACTATGGCTACACCTTC	CASSQAAVPGQGAGNYGYTF
TRBD2	many	TRBV6-4	TRBJ2-1	TGTGCCAGCAGCCCAAACGGGGAACTAGCGGGGGGGTTGCAGTTCTTC	CASSPNGELAGGLQFF
.	.	TRBV29-1	TRBJ1-3	TGCAGCGTACAGACAGGAGGCAACACCATATATTTT	CSVQTGGNTIYF
TRBD2	.	TRBV7-3	TRBJ2-1	TGTGCCAGCAGCTTAATATCGAGGTTGCGGGGGGCCAATGAGCAGTTCTTC	CASSLISRLRGANEQFF
.	.	TRBV9	TRBJ2-5	TGTGCCAGCAGCACCAACTGGGGCATCCAAGAGACCCAGTACTTC	CASSTNWGIQETQYF
.	.	TRBV28	TRBJ1-2	TGTGCCAGCAGTTTATCCCCCGGAGGTTCCTATGGCTACACCTTC	CASSLSPGGSYGYTF
.	.	TRBV20-1	TRBJ1-1	TGCAGGCCCCGACTTGGTTTCTTT	CRPRLGFF
.	.	TRBV3-1/TRBV3-2	TRBJ2-7	TGTGCCAGCAGCTCCGTCGGACCTCGGGAGGAGCAGTACTTC	CASSSVGPREEQYF
.	.	TRBV5-6	TRBJ2-5	TGTGCCAGCAGCTTGGCCGTCGGAGTCGAGACCCAGTACTTC	CASSLAVGVETQYF
TRBD2	.	TRBV3-1/TRBV3-2	TRBJ2-5	TGTGCCAGCAGCCCGGGGACTAGCGGGAGAGGGGAGACCCAGTACTTC	CASSPGTSGRGETQYF
TRBD2	.	TRBV18	TRBJ2-3	TGTGCCAGCTCGGACGGACTAGCGGGAGATACGCAGTATTTT	CASSDGLAGDTQYF
TRBD2	.	TRBV5-1	TRBJ2-1	TGCGCCAGCAGCTTGGGAAATAGCGGGGGAGGCAATGAGCAGTTCTTC	CASSLGNSGGGNEQFF
TRBD1	few	TRBV14	TRBJ1-1	TGTGCCAGCAGCGCAGGGGGCCTGAACACTGAAGCTTTCTTT	CASSAGGLNTEAFF
TRBD1	.	TRBV6-5	TRBJ1-1	TGTGCCAGCAGTTTCACAGGGGTATCCGAAGCTTTCTTT	CASSFTGVSEAFF
TRBD2	.	TRBV12-5	TRBJ2-5	TGTGCTAGTGGGCCGGGACTACAAGAGACCCAGTACTTC	CASGPGLQETQYF
.	.	TRBV2	TRBJ1-5	TGTGCCAGCAGCGGGGACAATCCATATAGCAATCAGCCCCAGCATTTT	CASSGDNPYSNQPQHF
.	.	TRBV6-5	TRBJ2-2	TGTGCCAGCACCGGGCGGGAACGCCATCGGGAGCTGTTTTTT	CASTGRERHRELFF
.	.	TRBV20-1	TRBJ1-6	TGCAGTGCTAGTAGGGCCCGGGGGAGCTCCTATAATTCACCCCTCCACTTT	CSASRARGSSYNSPLHF
TRBD1	.	TRBV7-8	TRBJ2-2	TGTGCCAGCAGCTTAACGGTGGCAGGGGGCGCGAGGACCGGGGAGCTGTTTTTT	CASSLTVAGGARTGELFF
TRBD2	.	TRBV27	TRBJ2-7	TGTGCCAGCAGTAATACGGGGGGGACGCTACCCTACGAGCAGTACTTC	CASSNTGGTLPYEQYF
TRBD1	.	TRBV6-5	TRBJ1-1	TGTGCCAGCACCGGACAGGCCAACACTGAAGCTTTCTTT	CASTGQANTEAFF
TRBD2	.	TRBV7-3	TRBJ2-7	TGTGCCAGCAGCCCTGGGACTAGCACCCACGAGCAGTACTTC	CASSPGTSTHEQYF
.	.	TRBV7-9	TRBJ1-4	TGTGCCAGCAGCTGGGACACGACAACTAATGAAAAACTGTTTTTT	CASSWDTTTNEKLFF
.	.	TRBV10-3	TRBJ2-1	TGTGCCACCGAGGGGGGGGAAGAGCAGTTCTTC	CATEGGEEQFF
.	.	TRBV7-2	TRBJ2-2	TGTGCCAGCAGCTTAGCGAGCAAGGGAGAGAACACCGGGGAGCTGTTTTTT	CASSLASKGENTGELFF
TRBD1	few	TRBV7-8	TRBJ1-1	TGTGCCAGCAGCTTGAGGACAGGACAGAACACTGAAGCTTTCTTT	CASSLRTGQNTEAFF
TRBD2	.	TRBV28	TRBJ2-7	TGTGCCAGCAATCCCCGGGACTACTCCTACGAGCAGTACTTC	CASNPRDYSYEQYF
.	.	TRBV7-9	TRBJ2-7	TGTGCCAGCAGCATACCTACAGGGATCCCCTACGAGCAGTACTTC	CASSIPTGIPYEQYF
TRBD2	few	TRBV7-3	TRBJ2-3	TGTGCCAGCAGCTTAAGTGGGGGGGAGGCAGATACGCAGTATTTT	CASSLSGGEADTQYF
TRBD2	.	TRBV7-8	TRBJ2-3	TGTGCCAGCAGCTTCCGGCGGGGGGGCGAGCCAGATACGCAGTATTTT	CASSFRRGGEPDTQYF
.	.	TRBV5-8	TRBJ1-5	TGTGCCAGCAGCTTACGGGGAAATCAGCCCCAGCATTTT	CASSLRGNQPQHF
.	few	TRBV7-9	TRBJ2-7	TGTGCCAGCTCCGGCGGAGGGGGGGCCTCCGAGCAGTACTTC	CASSGGGGASEQYF
TRBD1	.	TRBV5-1	TRBJ2-2	TGCGCCAGCAGCTGGGGGACAGCCACCGGGGAGCTGTTTTTT	CASSWGTATGELFF
.	.	TRBV5-1	TRBJ1-1	TGCGCCAGCAGCTTGGGTGGGCAGGTCACTGAAGCTTTCTTT	CASSLGGQVTEAFF
TRBD1	.	TRBV18	TRBJ1-5	TGTGCCAGCTCACTTGGACAGGGGGACGATCAGCCCCAGCATTTT	CASSLGQGDDQPQHF
.	.	TRBV6-5	TRBJ1-2	TGTGCCAGCAGTTCCGCGGGACCGACGGACTATGGCTACACCTTC	CASSSAGPTDYGYTF
.	.	TRBV7-2	TRBJ1-2	TGTGCCAGCAGCCGGAGACTGGTGGGGACTTATGGCTACACCTTC	CASSRRLVGTYGYTF
.	.	TRBV2	TRBJ1-4	TGTGCCAGCAGTCGGGAAGGTTCAACTAATGAAAAACTGTTTTTT	CASSREGSTNEKLFF
TRBD1	.	TRBV19	TRBJ1-5	TGTGCCACTCTGAGGACAGGGGGTAGCAATCAGCCCCAGCATTTT	CATLRTGGSNQPQHF
TRBD2	.	TRBV27	TRBJ2-1	TGTGCCAGCAGTAACACCGGGACTAGTGGTTCATATGAGCAGTTCTTC	CASSNTGTSGSYEQFF
.	.	TRBV19	TRBJ2-1	TGTGCCAGTAGTGGTGCCAGCGGAAACTCCTACAATGAGCAGTTCTTC	CASSGASGNSYNEQFF